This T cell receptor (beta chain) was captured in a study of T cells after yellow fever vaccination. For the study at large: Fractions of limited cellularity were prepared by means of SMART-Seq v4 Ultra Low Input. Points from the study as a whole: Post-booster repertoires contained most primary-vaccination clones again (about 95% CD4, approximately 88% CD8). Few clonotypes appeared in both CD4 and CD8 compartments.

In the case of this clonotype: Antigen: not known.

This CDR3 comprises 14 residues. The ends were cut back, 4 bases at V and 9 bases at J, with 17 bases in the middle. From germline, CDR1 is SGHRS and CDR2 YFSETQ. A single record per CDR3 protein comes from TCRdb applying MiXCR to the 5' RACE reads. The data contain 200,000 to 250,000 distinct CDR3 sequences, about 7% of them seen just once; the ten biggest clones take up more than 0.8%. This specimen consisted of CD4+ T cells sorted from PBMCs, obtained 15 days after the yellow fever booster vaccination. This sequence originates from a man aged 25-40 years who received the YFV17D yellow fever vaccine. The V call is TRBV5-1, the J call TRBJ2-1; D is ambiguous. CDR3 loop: CASSPAINSVEQFF. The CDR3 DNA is TGCGCCAGCAGCCCAGCAATCAACAGTGTTGAGCAGTTCTTC.